This T cell receptor (beta chain) was identified during a study of blood T cell repertoires in COVID-19. Study context: PBMCs, B-cell-depleted T cells, or T cells were the source of the cDNA or gDNA that made up the material.

Authors' processing steps: Amplifying reference gene primers gave estimates of nucleated cell counts. The protocol was immunoSEQ multiplex PCR, while the TCRdb copy is restricted to in-frame clones and leaves out a portion. V and J calls plus clone size are reproduced from that table; the DNA served to infer D and trimming. The sample lists 390,000 or so clones, roughly 90% occurring once. Losses at the gene ends were 5 bases for V and 5 bases for J; bases not matched to a gene: 3. The length of the CDR3 is 12 residues. Germline CDR1 is LGHNA and CDR2 is YNFKEQ. The sample consisted of peripheral blood. This sequence joins TRBV4-2 and TRBJ2-7; 7 bases map to TRBD1. The source of this sequence is a man aged 18-30 years with active or convalescent COVID-19. Here the CDR3 DNA reads TGTGCCAGCAGCTTGACAGGGAACGAGCAGTACTTC. This translates into CASSLTGNEQYF.